The 15 T cell receptor beta chains reported below all come from one sample, sequenced in a study of beta chain features in type 1 diabetes. Study-level results: Across all four CD4+ subsets, people with type 1 diabetes showed modestly shorter TCRB CDR3s.

Their antigen targets remain unknown. Of the isolated RNA, all was reverse transcribed, and so the sequenced material was expressed TCRB transcripts. Repertoires were generated with immunoSEQ multiplex PCR, while TCRdb's copy carries only in-frame clones and drops some. This table has around 600,000 clones, 12% appearing once. The specimen sequenced was naive CD4+ T cells from blood. All receptors come from a man aged 25 to 40 with type 1 diabetes.

This clone turned up a few times. The V and J genes are TRBV23-1 and TRBJ2-6; a possible D gene is TRBD1 (6 bases). TRBV23-1 is assigned to the ORF class and has an uncertain function. This CDR3 is built from 14 residues. V dropped 8 bases and J dropped 0 bases, with 8 bases sitting between them. CDR3 amino acids: CASGQFSGANVLTF. In DNA form, the CDR3 reads TGCGCCAGCGGACAGTTCTCTGGGGCCAACGTCCTGACTTTC.

V is TRBV27 and J is TRBJ2-1, with TRBD2 identical over 13 bases. The CDR3 is 14 amino acids. From germline, CDR1 is MNHEY and CDR2 SMNVEV (reference sequence). V was pared by 8 bases and J by 9 bases, with 7 bases of the junction left unmatched. As DNA, the CDR3 is TGTGCCAGCCGACTAGCGGGGGGAAATGGTGAGCAGTTCTTC. This encodes CASRLAGGNGEQFF.

V is TRBV7-9 and J is TRBJ2-5; the D is unclear. The CDR3 has 13 amino acids. Per the germline V gene, CDR1 is SEHNR and CDR2 is FQNEAQ (reference sequence). Trimming left V 6 bases short and J 1 base short, with 9 bases between. CDR3 loop: CASRRAAQETQYF. Written as DNA, the CDR3 is TGTGCCAGCAGGCGTGCTGCCCAAGAGACCCAGTACTTC.

In its sample, this clone was seen a few times. The genes are TRBV25-1 and TRBJ2-2; a possible D gene is TRBD2 (5 bases). There are 15 residues in the CDR3. Trimming pared 5 bases from V and 5 bases from J, leaving 15 bases between. Germline CDR1 reads MGHDK; CDR2 reads SYGVNS. DNA for the CDR3: TGTGCCAGCAGTATAAACAGCGGCGGGACCGGGGAGCTGTTTTTT. Residues: CASSINSGGTGELFF.

The V gene is TRBV9, the J gene TRBJ1-4; TRBD1 is a possible D gene (6 bases). Trimming pared 2 bases from V and 8 bases from J, leaving 13 bases between. Germline V CDR1 and CDR2: SGDLS, YYNGEE. The CDR3 has 14 amino acids. Here the CDR3 DNA reads TGTGCCAGCAGCGTCGGGACAAACGGGGAAAAACTGTTTTTT. This codes for CASSVGTNGEKLFF.

The chain is built from TRBV30 and TRBJ1-2, with unresolved D. CDR3 length: 12 residues. Germline lookup yields CDR1 GTSNPN and CDR2 SVGIG (reference sequence). V lost 0 bases to trimming and J lost 3 bases, with 5 bases between them. The CDR3 sequence: CAWSVHDYGYTF. CDR3 DNA: TGTGCCTGGAGTGTACATGACTATGGCTACACCTTC.

This clone was recorded a few times. The chain recombines TRBV10-3 with TRBJ2-1, with D possibly TRBD2 on 6 matching bases. Trimming removed 3 bases from V and 3 bases from J, with 15 bases in between. The CDR3 spans 16 residues. The germline CDR1 and CDR2 sequences are ENHRY and SYGVKD. In DNA, the CDR3 is TGTGCCATCAGTGATGGTGTAACGGGGGTCTACAATGAGCAGTTCTTC. Translated: CAISDGVTGVYNEQFF.

This clone was seen a few times. V and J are TRBV30 and TRBJ2-1, with D possibly called TRBD1 or TRBD2 (5 bases each). The CDR3 consists of 12 residues. Trimming removed 5 bases at V and 6 bases at J, with 11 bases between. Germline loops: CDR1 GTSNPN, CDR2 SVGIG (reference sequence). Here the CDR3 reads CAWAGGPNEQFF. CDR3 DNA: TGTGCCTGGGCTGGGGGTCCCAATGAGCAGTTCTTC.

The chain links TRBV4-3 to TRBJ2-1; D call uncertain. Trimming took off 1 base at V and 0 bases at J, with 16 bases between the two ends. This CDR3 comprises 18 residues. The germline CDR1 and CDR2 sequences are LGHNA and YSLEER. CDR3 region: CASSQAGLTASSYNEQFF. The CDR3 DNA is TGCGCCAGCAGCCAAGCTGGGCTAACTGCTAGCTCCTACAATGAGCAGTTCTTC.

The table lists this clone with a few counts. J is TRBJ2-3 and V is TRBV5-1, with D unclear. The CDR3 spans 15 residues. Trimming took off 0 bases at V and 6 bases at J, with 14 bases between the two ends. CDR1 and CDR2 from the germline V gene are SGHRS and YFSETQ. The CDR3 sequence is CASSLEFSPGDTQYF. CDR3 nucleotide sequence: TGCGCCAGCAGCTTGGAATTTTCCCCCGGGGATACGCAGTATTTT.

This clone was seen a few times. Other DNA sequences in this sample translate to the same CDR3. The chain couples TRBV9 to TRBJ2-6, with TRBD1 matching 7 bases. The CDR3 runs to 16 residues. Trimming cost V 3 bases and J 0 bases; bases outside gene matches: 3. Germline loops: CDR1 SGDLS, CDR2 YYNGEE. The CDR3 sequence: CASSAGQTSGANVLTF. In DNA, the CDR3 is TGTGCCAGCAGCGCGGGACAGACCTCTGGGGCCAACGTCCTGACTTTC.

The V call is TRBV7-2, the J call TRBJ2-7, with a possible D match to TRBD1 (6 bases). The CDR3 extends over 16 amino acids. Germline V lookup: CDR1 SGHTA, CDR2 FQGNSA. V lost 5 bases, J lost 0 bases, and 17 bases lay in between. CDR3 sequence (DNA): TGTGCCAGCAGCCCCCGAGGACAGTCGAGCTCCTACGAGCAGTACTTC. Its translation: CASSPRGQSSSYEQYF. The complete variable domain, with remaining parts taken from reference TRBV7-2 and TRBJ2-7, reads GAGVSQSPSNKVTEKGKDVELRCDPISGHTALYWYRQSLGQGLEFLIYFQGNSAPDKSGLPSDRFSAERTGGSVSTLTIQRTQQEDSAVYLCASSPRGQSSSYEQYFGPGTRLTVT.

The chain joins TRBV6-5 to TRBJ2-3; the D gene is possibly TRBD2 (5 bases). The CDR3 has 15 residues. Trimming removed 2 bases at V and 2 bases at J, with 11 bases between. Germline lookup yields CDR1 MNHEY and CDR2 SVGAGI. The CDR3 nucleotides read TGTGCCAGCAGTTACACCGACTACTACACAGATACGCAGTATTTT. Translated, it gives CASSYTDYYTDTQYF.

V is TRBV7-2 and J is TRBJ1-6, with 8 bases aligning to TRBD1. V was clipped by 5 bases and J by 0 bases; unmatched bases: 9. CDR1 is SGHTA and CDR2 is FQGNSA in the germline V gene. This CDR3 is built from 18 residues. CDR3 protein: CASSTRQGPSSYNSPLHF. DNA for the CDR3: TGTGCCAGCAGCACAAGACAGGGGCCGAGCTCCTATAATTCACCCCTCCACTTT.

V usage is TRBV14 and J usage is TRBJ2-1; no definite D call. Germline CDR1 SGHDN, CDR2 FVKESK. The CDR3 runs to 12 residues. Trimming shortened V by 7 bases and J by 9 bases, and 13 bases separated the two germline ends. Here the CDR3 reads CASKAGRSEQFF. CDR3 in DNA: TGTGCCAGCAAGGCAGGACGAAGTGAGCAGTTCTTC.